This entry lists 21 T cell receptor beta chains sequenced from one sample in a study of Graves' ophthalmopathy and Graves' hyperthyroidism (dated by TCRdb to 2017 to 2018). Sequencing relied on an Illumina HiSeq 2000. TCR beta CDR3 regions were amplified from RNA transcripts for repertoire sequencing. The first round was an RT-PCR using HTBI primers with the Qiagen OneStep RT-PCR kit, and this first round was followed by a second-round multiplex PCR, then size selection and purification. TCRdb cleaned the public reads at Q25 with fastp, built clones with MiXCR and kept in-frame beta chains. Rows matching on CDR3 protein sequence are summarized as one entry with the most common DNA and genes. This sample holds almost 750,000 distinct CDR3 sequences; around 40% were observed only once. About 40% of the sample goes to the ten largest clones. Sequencing input: peripheral blood. These receptor sequences come from an adult man with Graves' ophthalmopathy.

Notes on this clonotype: A far larger clone is a single base away, which makes a read error likely. This is likely a read error, given that the CDR3 carries no conserved phenylalanine or tryptophan at its end. The gene calls are TRBV7-9 and TRBJ2-7, with TRBD1 matching over 9 bases. V was pared by 3 bases and J by 7 bases, with 7 bases of the junction left unmatched. The length of the CDR3 is 14 residues. From germline, CDR1 is SEHNR and CDR2 FQNEAQ (reference sequence). CDR3 in amino acids: CASSLGQGAGEQYL. The CDR3 DNA reads as TGTGCCAGCAGCTTGGGACAGGGAGCGGGGGAGCAGTACCTC.

The rearrangement links TRBV2 to TRBJ2-7; D is unclear. CDR1 and CDR2 from the germline V gene are SNHLY and FYNNEI. V was clipped by 6 bases and J by 0 bases, with 12 bases between them. CDR3 length: 14 residues. In DNA form, the CDR3 reads TGTGCCAGCAGACTAAGAGCAATCTCCTACGAGCAGTACTTC. Protein product: CASRLRAISYEQYF. Complete variable domain (other parts from reference TRBV2 and TRBJ2-7): EPEVTQTPSHQVTQMGQEVILRCVPISNHLYFYWYRQILGQKVEFLVSFYNNEISEKSEIFDDQFSVERPDGSNFTLKIRSTKLEDSAMYFCASRLRAISYEQYFGPGTRLTVT.

The V call is TRBV7-9, the J call TRBJ2-3, with TRBD2 matching 12 bases. V dropped 5 bases and J dropped 12; count of bases not matched to a gene: 3. The CDR3 is 12 residues long. Germline V CDR1 and CDR2: SEHNR, FQNEAQ (reference sequence). In DNA form, the CDR3 reads TGTGCCAGCAGCCCTAGCGGGAGGGATCAGTATTTT. This gives the protein CASSPSGRDQYF.

This clonotype was counted ten times or more. The V gene is TRBV10-3, the J gene TRBJ1-1; 8 bases line up with TRBD1. Trimming cost V 8 bases and J 1 base; bases outside gene matches: 6. Germline CDR1 is ENHRY and CDR2 is SYGVKD. The CDR3 consists of 14 residues. The DNA for the CDR3 is TGTGCCATCCTACAAGGACAGGGGAACACTGAAGCTTTCTTT. This codes for CAILQGQGNTEAFF.

The chain links TRBV7-9 to TRBJ1-1, with D possibly matching TRBD1 (5 bases). The CDR3 is 14 amino acids. Looked up from germline, CDR1 is SEHNR and CDR2 is FQNEAQ (reference sequence). The V and J ends lost 5 bases and 4 bases respectively, with 14 bases between them. This chain's CDR3 is CASSPSTGGTEAFF. Written as DNA, the CDR3 is TGTGCCAGCAGCCCTTCTACGGGGGGCACTGAAGCTTTCTTT.

V and J are TRBV29-1 and TRBJ2-5; 10 bases map to TRBD2. Germline V CDR1 and CDR2: SQVTM, ANQGSEA. The CDR3 has 21 residues. J gave up 4 bases and V 1 base, and 24 bases lay outside the gene matches. CDR3 sequence (DNA): TGCAGCGTTGAAGGATTCGGTTCGGGTAGTAGCGGGGGGCCGTTCGGAGAGACCCAGTACTTC. Its translation: CSVEGFGSGSSGGPFGETQYF.

This chain links TRBV25-1 with TRBJ1-3, with 9 bases matching TRBD1. The ends lost 8 bases at V and 2 bases at J; junction bases unmatched: 7. The CDR3 has 15 residues. Germline V gene sequence: CDR1 MGHDK, CDR2 SYGVNS. Here the CDR3 reads CASSPGTGPGNTIYF. Written as DNA, the CDR3 is TGTGCCAGCTCGCCCGGGACAGGGCCTGGAAACACCATATATTTT.

This clonotype occurred a few times. A much more abundant neighbour one base away suggests this may be a read error. The chain uses TRBV29-1 and TRBJ1-1; D call uncertain. Germline V gene sequence: CDR1 SQVTM, CDR2 ANQGSEA. The CDR3 sequence is 11 residues long. CDR3 amino acids: CSVDRYTEASF. The CDR3, as DNA: TGCAGCGTTGACAGGTACACTGAAGCTTCCTTT.

This clonotype was seen more than once but under ten times. V gene TRBV19 combines with J gene TRBJ1-1; 8 bases fit TRBD1. The CDR3 contains 14 residues. Germline lookup yields CDR1 LNHDA and CDR2 SQIVND (reference sequence). J gave up 5 bases and V 5 bases, and 7 bases lay outside the gene matches. In DNA form, the CDR3 reads TGTGCCAGTAGTGTCCCTACAGGGGGAACTGAAGCTTTCTTT. Translation gives CASSVPTGGTEAFF.

This clonotype was detected a few times. At one of its ends the junction is not consistent with the germline gene, which may arise from a read error. The chain carries TRBV24-1 and TRBJ1-5, with D perhaps matching TRBD1 (5 bases). The CDR3 extends over 15 amino acids. The germline V gene encodes CDR1 KGHDR and CDR2 SFDVKD. The CDR3 DNA reads TGTGCCAGCAGTCCCCGGGGACGGATCAATCAGCCCCAGCATTTT. Translation gives CASSPRGRINQPQHF.

This chain joins TRBV6-6 and TRBJ1-5; 9 bases are a match to TRBD1. The V gene's germline CDR1 is MNHNY and CDR2 SVGAGI (reference sequence). Unmatched junction bases numbered 8, after V lost 5 bases and J lost 3 bases. The CDR3 is 16 residues long. The CDR3, as DNA: TGTGCCAGCAGTCACACAGGGGGCCGTTTCAATCAGCCCCAGCATTTT. Translation gives CASSHTGGRFNQPQHF.

The chain is built from TRBV29-1 and TRBJ2-7; D is possibly TRBD1 (6 bases). Germline V gene data show CDR1 as SQVTM and CDR2 as ANQGSEA. V lost 8 bases and J 5 bases, leaving 13 bases between the germline ends. The CDR3 totals 11 residues. DNA for the CDR3: TGCAGCTTGCCCGGACAGAACGAGCAGTACTTC. Translation gives CSLPGQNEQYF.

This clonotype was observed many times. The chain couples TRBV19 to TRBJ1-2; the D is unclear. Germline V gene lookup returns CDR1 LNHDA and CDR2 SQIVND (reference sequence). This CDR3 is built from 13 residues. Between the trimmed V and J ends, which lost 3 bases and 2 bases, there was a span of 7 bases. In DNA, the CDR3 is TGTGCCAGTAGTATGCAAGGGAACTATGGCTACACCTTC. It encodes CASSMQGNYGYTF.

CDR3 DNA sequence: TGCAGTGCCCTCACGGGGGACAGGGGTTACGAGCAGTACTTC. Protein sequence: CSALTGDRGYEQYF. The rearrangement uses TRBV20-1 and TRBJ2-7; 10 nucleotides line up with TRBD1. Germline CDR1 DFQATT, CDR2 SNEGSKA (reference sequence). The CDR3 length is 14 residues. Trimming took 6 bases from V and 4 from J; bases not matched to a gene: 9.

This chain's CDR3 is CSARGVGGPPSSPLHF. CDR3 DNA sequence: TGCAGTGCTAGAGGGGTAGGGGGTCCGCCGAGTTCACCCCTCCACTTT. The chain is built from TRBV20-1 and TRBJ1-6; the D gene is possibly TRBD1 (6 bases). Trimming pared 1 base from V and 9 bases from J, leaving 19 bases between. The length of the CDR3 is 16 residues. Germline CDR1 reads DFQATT; CDR2 reads SNEGSKA (reference sequence).

This clonotype has a handful of counts. This sequence joins TRBV2 and TRBJ2-5; TRBD2 might be the D (5 bases). The germline V gene encodes CDR1 SNHLY and CDR2 FYNNEI. V lost 6 bases and J 4 bases, leaving 9 bases between the germline ends. The CDR3 is 12 amino acids. CDR3 nucleotides: TGTGCCAGCAGGACTACGGGAGAGACCCAGTACTTC. It specifies CASRTTGETQYF.

J is TRBJ2-7 and V is TRBV7-2; 7 bases match TRBD2. This CDR3 region has 14 residues. V was clipped by 11 bases and J by 0 bases; unmatched bases: 10. Germline loops: CDR1 SGHTA, CDR2 FQGNSA. The CDR3 DNA reads as TGTGCCGGTTCTACTAGCGCCGGCTCCTACGAGCAGTACTTC. It yields the protein CAGSTSAGSYEQYF.

The CDR3, as DNA: TGTGCCAGCAGCTTAGTATCAGGGGCGCGGCGGGGCTACACCTTC. Protein product: CASSLVSGARRGYTF. The chain carries TRBV11-2 and TRBJ1-2; a weak D match, TRBD1 (6 bases). This CDR3 contains 15 residues. V lost 1 base and J 8 bases, leaving 17 bases between the germline ends. CDR1 and CDR2 from the germline V gene are SGHAT and FQNNGV.

J is TRBJ1-5 and V is TRBV7-2; D uncertain. Trimming stripped 4 bases from V and 8 bases from J, with 12 bases between. The CDR3 consists of 13 residues. The germline V gene has CDR1 SGHTA and CDR2 FQGNSA. The CDR3 sequence is CASSSQVLKPQHF. The CDR3, as DNA: TGTGCCAGCAGCTCCCAGGTTTTGAAGCCCCAGCATTTT. The full variable domain, completed using reference TRBV7-2 and TRBJ1-5, is GAGVSQSPSNKVTEKGKDVELRCDPISGHTALYWYRQSLGQGLEFLIYFQGNSAPDKSGLPSDRFSAERTGGSVSTLTIQRTQQEDSAVYLCASSSQVLKPQHFGDGTRLSIL.

This clonotype came up many times. CDR3 in DNA: TGTGCCAGCAGCTCCGACTACTATGAGCAGTACTTC. Protein: CASSSDYYEQYF. V gene TRBV7-9 combines with J gene TRBJ2-7, with a weak D call TRBD2 (5 bases). The CDR3 runs to 12 residues. Between the trimmed V and J ends, which lost 4 bases and 7 bases, there was a span of 11 bases. Germline V CDR1 and CDR2: SEHNR, FQNEAQ (reference sequence).

This clonotype has at least ten counts. The chain has TRBV7-9 and TRBJ2-7; possible D gene TRBD2, 7 bases. The CDR3 covers 15 residues. V lost 3 bases, J lost 5 bases, and 17 bases lay in between. The germline CDR1 and CDR2 sequences are SEHNR and FQNEAQ (reference sequence). CDR3 nucleotide sequence: TGTGCCAGCAGCTTGTTATCAGGGGCGGGGGACGAGCAGTACTTC. Translation: CASSLLSGAGDEQYF.